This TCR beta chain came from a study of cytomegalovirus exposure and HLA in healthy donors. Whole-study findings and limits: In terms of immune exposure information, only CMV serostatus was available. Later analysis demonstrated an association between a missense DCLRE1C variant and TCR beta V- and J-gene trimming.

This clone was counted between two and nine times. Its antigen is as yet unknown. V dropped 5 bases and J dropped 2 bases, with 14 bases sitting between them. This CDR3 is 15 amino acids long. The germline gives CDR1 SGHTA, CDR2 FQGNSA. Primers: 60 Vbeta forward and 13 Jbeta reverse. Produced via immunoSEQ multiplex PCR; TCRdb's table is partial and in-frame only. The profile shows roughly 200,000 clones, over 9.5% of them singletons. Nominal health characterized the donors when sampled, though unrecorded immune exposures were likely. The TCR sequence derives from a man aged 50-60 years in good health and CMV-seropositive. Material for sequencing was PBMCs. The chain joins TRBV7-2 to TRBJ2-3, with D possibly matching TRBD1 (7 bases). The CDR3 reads CASSVEGANTDTQYF. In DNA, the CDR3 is TGTGCCAGCAGCGTGGAGGGGGCTAACACAGATACGCAGTATTTT.